These 25 T cell receptor beta chains share one sample of origin, sequenced in a study of cytomegalovirus exposure and HLA in healthy donors. 13 Jbeta primers and 60 Vbeta primers were used for the PCR. TCRdb keeps only in-frame clones here, not all; method: immunoSEQ multiplex PCR. The sample has 60,000 to 65,000 clones, 71% seen once. The material sequenced was PBMCs. The receptor set was obtained from a man aged 45-65 years in good health and CMV-seropositive.

The chain uses TRBV2 and TRBJ2-5, with D maybe TRBD2 (6 bases). Trimming removed 5 bases from V and 2 bases from J, with 12 bases in between. The CDR3 loop spans 14 amino acids. Germline V gives CDR1 SNHLY, CDR2 FYNNEI. In nucleotides, the CDR3 is TGTGCCAGCAGTCAGGTAGCGGCACAAGAGACCCAGTACTTC. This gives the protein CASSQVAAQETQYF.

The genes are TRBV9 and TRBJ2-3; no reliable D call. The V and J ends lost 0 bases and 7 bases respectively, with 9 bases between them. The CDR3 is 13 amino acids. The germline gives CDR1 SGDLS, CDR2 YYNGEE. The CDR3 here is CASSVVDSNTQYF. DNA of the CDR3: TGTGCCAGCAGCGTAGTAGACTCAAATACGCAGTATTTT.

The chain links TRBV30 to TRBJ1-1; tentative D call: TRBD1 (5 bases). Trimming cost V 5 bases and J 5 bases, with 12 bases left between them. This CDR3 has 12 residues. Germline-derived CDR1 and CDR2 are GTSNPN and SVGIG (reference sequence). The CDR3 DNA sequence: TGTGCCTGGGAAGCCTCAGGGACTGAAGCTTTCTTT. Amino acid sequence: CAWEASGTEAFF.

The chain uses TRBV28 and TRBJ1-4, with 7 bases identical to TRBD1. The CDR3 has 14 amino acids. The germline gives CDR1 MDHEN, CDR2 SYDVKM. V was clipped by 7 bases and J by 7 bases; unmatched bases: 9. CDR3 DNA sequence: TGTGCCAGCACCGGACAGGTACTTAGTGAAAAACTGTTTTTT. Translation gives CASTGQVLSEKLFF.

The V gene is TRBV4-1, the J gene TRBJ1-1; D is uncertain. Trimming took off 4 bases at V and 5 bases at J, with 17 bases between the two ends. In germline, CDR1 is MGHRA, CDR2 YSYEKL. This CDR3 comprises 15 residues. For the CDR3, the DNA is TGCGCCAGCAGCCCTGTGTTAGGGAGGAAAACTGAAGCTTTCTTT. Residues: CASSPVLGRKTEAFF.

This clone has just a few counts. The chain carries TRBV5-1 and TRBJ1-6; D possibly corresponds to TRBD1 (5 bases). The CDR3 loop spans 14 amino acids. The germline gives CDR1 SGHRS, CDR2 YFSETQ. Trimming removed 7 bases at V and 5 bases at J, with 13 bases between. CDR3 in DNA: TGCGCCAGCCGCCGGGGGGAAAATAATTCACCCCTCCACTTT. Translating it yields CASRRGENNSPLHF.

This rearrangement joins TRBV7-2 to TRBJ2-1, with D possibly TRBD2 on 5 matching bases. The V gene lost 3 bases and the J gene lost 1 base, with 10 bases spanning the gap. The CDR3 has 15 residues. CDR1 and CDR2 from the germline V gene are SGHTA and FQGNSA. As DNA, the CDR3 is TGTGCCAGCAGCTTGCCCCCGGGGTCCTACAATGAGCAGTTCTTC. It yields the protein CASSLPPGSYNEQFF. The full variable domain, completed using reference TRBV7-2 and TRBJ2-1, is GAGVSQSPSNKVTEKGKDVELRCDPISGHTALYWYRQSLGQGLEFLIYFQGNSAPDKSGLPSDRFSAERTGGSVSTLTIQRTQQEDSAVYLCASSLPPGSYNEQFFGPGTRLTVL.

The chain couples TRBV5-6 to TRBJ2-1; 8 nucleotides match TRBD2. V lost 1 base, J lost 7 bases, and 7 bases stayed unmatched. Germline loops: CDR1 SGHDT, CDR2 YYEEEE. The CDR3 has 15 amino acids. In DNA form, the CDR3 reads TGTGCCAGCAGCTTGATCAGCGGGAGCGTGAATGAGCAGTTCTTC. It encodes CASSLISGSVNEQFF.

The chain combines TRBV6-5 with TRBJ2-3; D may be TRBD2 (6 bases). CDR3 length: 15 amino acids. The germline V and J ends were trimmed by 6 bases and 5 bases, with 18 bases remaining between them. Germline-derived CDR1 and CDR2 are MNHEY and SVGAGI. The CDR3 sequence is CASRPRGTGEDTQYF. In nucleotides, the CDR3 is TGTGCCAGCAGGCCGCGGGGTACGGGAGAAGATACGCAGTATTTT.

The chain combines TRBV5-1 with TRBJ2-6, with D maybe TRBD1 (6 bases). The CDR3 covers 16 residues. Germline V lookup: CDR1 SGHRS, CDR2 YFSETQ. Trimming left V 2 bases short and J 0 bases short, with 9 bases between. The CDR3 sequence is CASSFGQSSGANVLTF. CDR3 DNA: TGCGCCAGCAGCTTTGGACAGAGCTCTGGGGCCAACGTCCTGACTTTC.

This chain uses TRBV4-2 with TRBJ2-7; TRBD2 matches 7 bases. The germline CDR1 and CDR2 sequences are LGHNA and YNFKEQ. This CDR3 comprises 16 residues. The ends lost 0 bases at V and 0 bases at J; junction bases unmatched: 5. The CDR3 DNA reads TGTGCCAGCAGCCAAGATTGGGGAGGGAGCTCCTACGAGCAGTACTTC. This sequence encodes CASSQDWGGSSYEQYF.

Notes on this clone: The junction departs from germline at one end; a sequencing error may be responsible. The chain couples TRBV9 to TRBJ2-3, with D possibly matching TRBD2 (5 bases). The CDR3 is 14 residues long. Germline CDR1 SGDLS, CDR2 YYNGEE. The DNA for the CDR3 is TGCGCGTCTACGGGGTATAATAGCACAGATACGCAGTATTTT. This sequence encodes CASTGYNSTDTQYF. The variable domain in full, completed from reference TRBV9 and TRBJ2-3, reads DSGVTQTPKHLITATGQRVTLRCSPRSGDLSVYWYQQSLDQGLQFLIQYYNGEERAKGNILERFSAQQFPDLHSELNLSSLELGDSALYFCASTGYNSTDTQYFGPGTRLTVL.

The rearrangement links TRBV5-1 to TRBJ2-3, with TRBD2 matching over 7 bases. Per germline, CDR1 SGHRS and CDR2 YFSETQ. The CDR3 runs 15 residues. The V segment lost 3 bases and the J segment 0 bases; nucleotides outside the gene matches: 4. In DNA form, the CDR3 reads TGCGCCAGCAGCTCCAGCGGGACTAGCACAGATACGCAGTATTTT. Its protein product is CASSSSGTSTDTQYF.

This clone appeared once. J is TRBJ2-7 and V is TRBV4-1; 11 positions match TRBD2. Per germline, CDR1 MGHRA and CDR2 YSYEKL. The trim removed 0 bases at V and 3 bases at J, leaving 7 bases unmatched. The CDR3 consists of 17 residues. The CDR3 loop reads CASSQDIGTSGYYEQYF. CDR3 DNA: TGCGCCAGCAGCCAAGATATTGGGACTAGCGGTTACTACGAGCAGTACTTC.

The chain combines TRBV28 with TRBJ1-5; D is ambiguous. Germline V gene lookup returns CDR1 MDHEN and CDR2 SYDVKM. This CDR3 has 15 amino acids. Between the trimmed V and J ends, which lost 1 base and 7 bases, there was a span of 14 bases. The CDR3 nucleotides read TGTGCCAGCAGTTTATCGACACGGGGAGAGCAGCCCCAGCATTTT. It yields the protein CASSLSTRGEQPQHF.

This chain connects TRBV28 to TRBJ1-1, with D maybe TRBD1 (6 bases). The length of the CDR3 is 13 residues. Trimming removed 3 bases from V and 11 bases from J, with 16 bases in between. Germline loops: CDR1 MDHEN, CDR2 SYDVKM. Here the CDR3 DNA reads TGTGCCAGCAGTTTGGACAGTCCGCCGGGGGCTTTCTTT. It codes for CASSLDSPPGAFF. The variable domain in full, completed from reference TRBV28 and TRBJ1-1, reads DVKVTQSSRYLVKRTGEKVFLECVQDMDHENMFWYRQDPGLGLRLIYFSYDVKMKEKGDIPEGYSVSREKKERFSLILESASTNQTSMYLCASSLDSPPGAFFGQGTRLTVV.

J is TRBJ1-2 and V is TRBV29-1, with D maybe TRBD1 (5 bases). CDR1 and CDR2 from the germline V gene are SQVTM and ANQGSEA. V lost 3 bases and J lost 0, with 14 bases in between. The CDR3 consists of 15 residues. The CDR3 region is CSVDVTESSNYGYTF. The CDR3 coding sequence is TGCAGCGTTGACGTGACAGAAAGTTCTAACTATGGCTACACCTTC.

The chain's CDR3 is CASRVKARSGNTIYF. The CDR3 DNA reads TGTGCCAGCCGGGTTAAGGCCCGCTCTGGAAACACCATATATTTT. The rearrangement links TRBV2 to TRBJ1-3; D gene uncertain. Germline V CDR1 and CDR2: SNHLY, FYNNEI. CDR3 length: 15 residues. Trimming removed 8 bases from V and 0 bases from J, with 14 bases in between.

The chain employs TRBV19 and TRBJ2-5; D might be TRBD2 (5 bases). The V end was cut by 1 base, the J end by 5 bases, with 14 bases between. CDR1 and CDR2 from the germline V gene are LNHDA and SQIVND (reference sequence). The CDR3 has 15 amino acids. The CDR3 DNA is TGTGCCAGTAGTATAGTTCCAGACCAGCGGGAGACCCAGTACTTC. It translates to CASSIVPDQRETQYF.

V usage is TRBV15 and J usage is TRBJ2-7; 7 positions agree with TRBD1. The germline V gene encodes CDR1 LNHNV and CDR2 YYDKDF (reference sequence). The CDR3 length is 16 residues. Trimming removed 1 base from V and 1 base from J; junction bases left unmatched: 7. CDR3 region: CATSRGTGRTSYEQYF. The CDR3 DNA reads TGTGCCACCAGCAGAGGGACAGGAAGGACTTCCTACGAGCAGTACTTC. Using reference TRBV15 and TRBJ2-7 for the parts outside the CDR3, the full variable domain is DAMVIQNPRYQVTQFGKPVTLSCSQTLNHNVMYWYQQKSSQAPKLLFHYYDKDFNNEADTPDNFQSRRPNTSFCFLDIRSPGLGDTAMYLCATSRGTGRTSYEQYFGPGTRLTVT.

The rearrangement uses TRBV7-8 and TRBJ2-7; tentative D call: TRBD1 (6 bases). The CDR3 is made up of 12 amino acids. V lost 5 bases, J lost 2 bases, and 7 bases lay in between. Germline CDR1 SGHVS, CDR2 FQNEAQ. CDR3 residues: CASSTGTYEQYF. CDR3 nucleotide sequence: TGTGCCAGCAGCACAGGGACCTACGAGCAGTACTTC.

V is TRBV27 and J is TRBJ1-1; D perhaps matches TRBD1 (5 bases). V was trimmed by 6 bases and J by 6 bases, leaving 17 bases between them. Germline CDR1 and CDR2: MNHEY and SMNVEV (reference sequence). The CDR3 is 14 amino acids. CDR3 DNA sequence: TGTGCCAGCAGCCCACTCCCCGGGGGGGCTGAAGCTTTCTTT. Its protein product is CASSPLPGGAEAFF.

The chain is built from TRBV2 and TRBJ1-1; possibly TRBD1 for D (5 bases). This CDR3 is built from 16 residues. Germline V CDR1 and CDR2: SNHLY, FYNNEI. V was pared by 5 bases and J by 2 bases, with 18 bases between. The DNA for the CDR3 is TGTGCCAGCAGTCCCCCTGGCCAAAGGGGTAACACTGAAGCTTTCTTT. Protein sequence: CASSPPGQRGNTEAFF.

This clone was counted between two and nine times. This chain links TRBV19 with TRBJ2-1, with D perhaps TRBD1 (5 bases). The CDR3 sequence is 12 residues long. V was shortened by 3 bases and J by 7 bases, with 7 bases between the two germline ends. The germline V gene has CDR1 LNHDA and CDR2 SQIVND (reference sequence). The CDR3 sequence: CASSIRENEQFF. The CDR3 DNA is TGTGCCAGTAGTATCAGGGAAAATGAGCAGTTCTTC.

There are a few counts of this clone. The chain employs TRBV19 and TRBJ2-3, with 11 bases identical to TRBD1. This CDR3 has 16 amino acids. V lost 6 bases, J lost 5 bases, and 10 bases stayed unmatched. The germline V gene has CDR1 LNHDA and CDR2 SQIVND (reference sequence). The CDR3 region is CASSAGQGAHRDTQYF. In nucleotides, the CDR3 is TGTGCCAGTAGCGCCGGACAGGGGGCGCATAGAGATACGCAGTATTTT.